This T cell receptor (beta chain) comes out of a study of T cell repertoires in aging, cancer and after chemotherapy. The wider study: Donor ages fell into six groups from 30 or younger up to 70 or older. Pre- and post-chemotherapy samples were paired from glioblastoma patients treated with temozolomide-based therapy.

By sample fraction, this clonotype is medium-sized. What it recognizes is unknown. Study-level results: Immunological memory after chemotherapy cannot be judged from the repertoire data. Age-matched healthy donors had significantly more diverse, less clonal blood TCR repertoires than untreated cancer patients.

Amplification of TCR beta used genomic DNA extracted from peripheral blood. A mixed TRB-A/B primer pool amplified rearranged TRB by multiplex touch-down PCR. TCRdb analysed the multiplex PCR reads with MiXCR anew, one entry per CDR3 protein. This table holds about 21,000 distinct CDR3 sequences, roughly 37% found once. Sample: blood. This clonotype originated in a human donor with a solid tumor.

As DNA, the CDR3 is TGCAGCGTTTCATCGGTCGGCGCGGATACGCAGTATTTT. Translating it yields CSVSSVGADTQYF. The chain uses TRBV29-1 and TRBJ2-3; the D is unclear. In germline, CDR1 is SQVTM, CDR2 ANQGSEA. V lost 5 bases to trimming and J lost 6 bases, with 15 bases between them. This CDR3 is 13 amino acids long.